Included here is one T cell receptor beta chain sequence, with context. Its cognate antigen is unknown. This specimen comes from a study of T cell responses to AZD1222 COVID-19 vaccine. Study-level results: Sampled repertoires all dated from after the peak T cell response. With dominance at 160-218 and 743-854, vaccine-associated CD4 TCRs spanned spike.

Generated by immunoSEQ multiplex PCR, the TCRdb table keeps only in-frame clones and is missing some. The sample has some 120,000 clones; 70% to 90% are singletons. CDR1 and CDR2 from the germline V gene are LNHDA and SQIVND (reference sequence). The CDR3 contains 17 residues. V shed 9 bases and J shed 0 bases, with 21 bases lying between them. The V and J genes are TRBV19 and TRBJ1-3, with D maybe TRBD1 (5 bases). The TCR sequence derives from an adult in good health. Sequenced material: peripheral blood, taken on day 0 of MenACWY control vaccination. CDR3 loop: CASRDGLYLSSGNTIYF. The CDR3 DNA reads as TGTGCCAGCCGGGACGGATTGTATCTAAGCTCTGGAAACACCATATATTTT.